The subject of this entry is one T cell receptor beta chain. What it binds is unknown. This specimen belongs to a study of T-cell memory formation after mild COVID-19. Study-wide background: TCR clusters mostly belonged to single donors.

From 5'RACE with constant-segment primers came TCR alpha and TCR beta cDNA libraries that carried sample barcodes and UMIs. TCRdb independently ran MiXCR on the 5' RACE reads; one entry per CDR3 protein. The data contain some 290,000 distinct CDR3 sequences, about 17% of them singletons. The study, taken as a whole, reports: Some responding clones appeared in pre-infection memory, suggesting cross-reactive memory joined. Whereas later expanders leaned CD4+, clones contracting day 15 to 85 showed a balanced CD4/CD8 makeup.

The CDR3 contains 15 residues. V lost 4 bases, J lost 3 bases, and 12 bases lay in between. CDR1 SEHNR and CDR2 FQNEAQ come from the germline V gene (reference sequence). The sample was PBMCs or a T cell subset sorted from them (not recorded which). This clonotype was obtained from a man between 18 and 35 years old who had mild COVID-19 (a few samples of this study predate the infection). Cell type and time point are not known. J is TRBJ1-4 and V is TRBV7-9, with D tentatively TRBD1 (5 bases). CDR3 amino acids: CASSSPRAANEKLFF. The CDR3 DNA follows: TGTGCCAGCAGCTCCCCCAGGGCCGCTAATGAAAAACTGTTTTTT.